The next 7 T cell receptor beta chains were all read from a single sample in a study of cytotoxic CD8 clonotypes in ibrutinib-treated CLL. Libraries were prepared by immunoSEQ multiplex PCR; TCRdb keeps only in-frame clonotypes and omits some of them. The data show about 140,000 clones, 75% to 85% seen once. The sample in question was PBMCs, obtained after 36 months of ibrutinib treatment. Receptor source: a human donor with chronic lymphocytic leukemia.

This rearrangement joins TRBV13 to TRBJ2-2; TRBD1 agrees at 8 bases. Germline lookup yields CDR1 PRHDT and CDR2 FYEKMQ (reference sequence). J was trimmed by 7 bases and V by 5 bases; bases with no gene match: 6. The CDR3 runs to 14 residues. The CDR3 protein is CASSARGRGGELFF. The CDR3 nucleotides read TGTGCCAGCAGCGCCAGGGGGCGCGGCGGGGAGCTGTTTTTT.

The chain recombines TRBV5-1 with TRBJ2-7; D unresolved. CDR3 length: 15 amino acids. V dropped 0 bases and J dropped 4 bases, with 14 bases sitting between them. Per germline, CDR1 SGHRS and CDR2 YFSETQ. Written as DNA, the CDR3 is TGCGCCAGCAGCTTGGATGACCCCCTCGTTTACGAGCAGTACTTC. Translated, it gives CASSLDDPLVYEQYF.

The chain links TRBV5-1 to TRBJ2-1; D perhaps matches TRBD2 (5 bases). This CDR3 is built from 16 residues. Trimming took 0 bases from V and 3 from J, leaving 13 bases between them. The germline V gene has CDR1 SGHRS and CDR2 YFSETQ. CDR3: CASSLVAGRNYNEQFF. The CDR3 DNA reads TGCGCCAGCAGCTTGGTGGCGGGTCGTAACTACAATGAGCAGTTCTTC.

This clone was counted once. This chain uses TRBV6-5 with TRBJ2-1; D is ambiguous. This CDR3 region has 13 residues. Germline lookup yields CDR1 MNHEY and CDR2 SVGAGI. V was clipped by 4 bases and J by 7 bases, with 11 bases between them. The CDR3 nucleotides read TGTGCCAGCAGTTTTCAGGTGGGGAATGAGCAGTTCTTC. Translating it yields CASSFQVGNEQFF.

The count of this clone is one. This chain joins TRBV10-3 and TRBJ1-2; D might be TRBD1 (6 bases). V lost 4 bases and J 3 bases, leaving 6 bases between the germline ends. This CDR3 spans 12 amino acids. Germline CDR1 and CDR2: ENHRY and SYGVKD. CDR3 nucleotide sequence: TGTGCCATCAGTGGGACAGACTATGGCTACACCTTC. This translates into CAISGTDYGYTF.

The J gene is TRBJ1-1, the V gene TRBV10-2; D unresolved. There are 11 residues in the CDR3. The V and J ends lost 2 bases and 10 bases respectively, with 8 bases between them. Looked up from germline, CDR1 is WSHSY and CDR2 is SAAADI. DNA of the CDR3: TGCGCCAGCAGTGAGGCGGCTGTAGCTTTCTTT. Translated: CASSEAAVAFF.

This chain joins TRBV6-1 and TRBJ1-5; D unresolved. Between the trimmed V and J ends, which lost 6 bases and 4 bases, there was a span of 16 bases. Per germline, CDR1 MNHNS and CDR2 SASEGT. The CDR3 runs 15 residues. The CDR3 sequence: CASRNPALLNQPQHF. The CDR3 nucleotides are TGTGCCAGCAGAAATCCGGCTCTCTTAAATCAGCCCCAGCATTTT.